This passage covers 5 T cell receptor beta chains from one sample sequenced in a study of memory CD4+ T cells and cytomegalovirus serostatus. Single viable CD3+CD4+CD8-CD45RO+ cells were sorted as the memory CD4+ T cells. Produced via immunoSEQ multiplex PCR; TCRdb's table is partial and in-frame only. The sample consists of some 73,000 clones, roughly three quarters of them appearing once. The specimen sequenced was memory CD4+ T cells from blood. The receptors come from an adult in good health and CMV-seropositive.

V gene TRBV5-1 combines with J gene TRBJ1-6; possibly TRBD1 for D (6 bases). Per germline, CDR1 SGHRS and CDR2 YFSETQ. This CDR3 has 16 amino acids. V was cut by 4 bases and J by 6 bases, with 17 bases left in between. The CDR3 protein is CASSVEGVVVNSPLHF. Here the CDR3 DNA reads TGCGCCAGCAGCGTGGAGGGGGTAGTGGTTAATTCACCCCTCCACTTT.

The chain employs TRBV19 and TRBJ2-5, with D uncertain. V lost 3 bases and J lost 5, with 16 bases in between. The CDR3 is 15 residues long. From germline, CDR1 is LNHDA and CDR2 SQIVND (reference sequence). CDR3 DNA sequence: TGTGCCAGTAGTATCCGTCTCTTAAGAGGCGAGACCCAGTACTTC. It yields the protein CASSIRLLRGETQYF. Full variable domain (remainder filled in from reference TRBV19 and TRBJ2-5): DGGITQSPKYLFRKEGQNVTLSCEQNLNHDAMYWYRQDPGQGLRLIYYSQIVNDFQKGDIAEGYSVSREKKESFPLTVTSAQKNPTAFYLCASSIRLLRGETQYFGPGTRLLVL.

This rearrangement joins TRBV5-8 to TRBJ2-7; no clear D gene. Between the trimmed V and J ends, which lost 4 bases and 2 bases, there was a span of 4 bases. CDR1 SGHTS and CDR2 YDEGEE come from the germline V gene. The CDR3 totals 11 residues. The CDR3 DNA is TGTGCCAGCAGCCGGGCCTACGAGCAGTACTTC. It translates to CASSRAYEQYF.

CDR3: CASSSDLAYNSPLHF. The CDR3 DNA reads as TGTGCCAGCAGCTCAGACCTGGCCTATAATTCACCCCTCCACTTT. The chain carries TRBV7-9 and TRBJ1-6; D remains ambiguous. The CDR3 consists of 15 residues. Per the germline V gene, CDR1 is SEHNR and CDR2 is FQNEAQ (reference sequence). Trimming took off 4 bases at V and 2 bases at J, with 9 bases between the two ends. Full variable domain (rest looked up from reference TRBV7-9 and TRBJ1-6): DTGVSQNPRHKITKRGQNVTFRCDPISEHNRLYWYRQTLGQGPEFLTYFQNEAQLEKSRLLSDRFSAERPKGSFSTLEIQRTEQGDSAMYLCASSSDLAYNSPLHFGNGTRLTVT.

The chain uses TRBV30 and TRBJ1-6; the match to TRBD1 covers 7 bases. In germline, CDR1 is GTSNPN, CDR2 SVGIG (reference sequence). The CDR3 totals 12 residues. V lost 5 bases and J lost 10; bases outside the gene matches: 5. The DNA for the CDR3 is TGTGCCTGGGACAGGGAAGGCTCACCCCTCCACTTT. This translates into CAWDREGSPLHF.